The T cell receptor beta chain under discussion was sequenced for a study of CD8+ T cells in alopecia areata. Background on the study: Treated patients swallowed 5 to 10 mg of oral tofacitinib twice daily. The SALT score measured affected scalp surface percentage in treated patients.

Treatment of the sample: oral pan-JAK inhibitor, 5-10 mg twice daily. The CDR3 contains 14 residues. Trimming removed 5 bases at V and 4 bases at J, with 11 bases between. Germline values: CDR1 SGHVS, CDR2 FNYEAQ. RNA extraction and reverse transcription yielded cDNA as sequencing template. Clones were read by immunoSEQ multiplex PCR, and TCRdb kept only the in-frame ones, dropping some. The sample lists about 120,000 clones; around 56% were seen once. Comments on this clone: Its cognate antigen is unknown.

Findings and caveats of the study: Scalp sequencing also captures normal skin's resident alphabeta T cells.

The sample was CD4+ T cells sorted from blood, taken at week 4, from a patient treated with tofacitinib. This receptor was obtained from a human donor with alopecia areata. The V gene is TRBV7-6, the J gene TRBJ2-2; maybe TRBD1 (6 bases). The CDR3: CASSLTGITGELFF. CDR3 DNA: TGTGCCAGCAGCCTAACAGGGATCACCGGGGAGCTGTTTTTT.